This T cell receptor (beta chain) was sequenced for a study of technical replicates of blood from several donors. The method was immunoSEQ multiplex PCR; TCRdb's version includes in-frame clones alone and lacks a portion of them. The sample has nearly 70,000 clones, approximately 91% seen once. CDR1 and CDR2 from the germline V gene are SGHDT and YYEEEE. Trimming removed 5 bases from V and 6 bases from J, with 11 bases in between. The CDR3 covers 12 residues. Sequenced: PBMCs. This chain connects TRBV5-6 to TRBJ1-2; perhaps TRBD1 as D (6 bases). The sequence came from a human donor in good health. Some clones in this sample may be carry-over from other donors' samples. This chain's CDR3 is CASSQGFDGYTF. CDR3 DNA sequence: TGTGCCAGCAGTCAGGGGTTTGATGGCTACACCTTC.